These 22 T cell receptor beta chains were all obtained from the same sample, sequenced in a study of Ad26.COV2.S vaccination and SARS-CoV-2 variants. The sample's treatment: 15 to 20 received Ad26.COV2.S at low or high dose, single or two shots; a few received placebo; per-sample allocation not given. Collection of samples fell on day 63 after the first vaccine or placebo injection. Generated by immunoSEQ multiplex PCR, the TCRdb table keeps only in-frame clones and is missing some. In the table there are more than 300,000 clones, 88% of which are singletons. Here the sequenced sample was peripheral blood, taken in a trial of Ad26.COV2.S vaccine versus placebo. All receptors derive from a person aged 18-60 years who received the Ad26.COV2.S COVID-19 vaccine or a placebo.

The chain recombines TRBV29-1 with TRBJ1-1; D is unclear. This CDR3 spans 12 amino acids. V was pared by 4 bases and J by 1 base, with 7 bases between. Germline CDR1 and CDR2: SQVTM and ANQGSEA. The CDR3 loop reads CSVASWNTEAFF. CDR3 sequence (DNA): TGCAGCGTTGCGTCCTGGAACACTGAAGCTTTCTTT.

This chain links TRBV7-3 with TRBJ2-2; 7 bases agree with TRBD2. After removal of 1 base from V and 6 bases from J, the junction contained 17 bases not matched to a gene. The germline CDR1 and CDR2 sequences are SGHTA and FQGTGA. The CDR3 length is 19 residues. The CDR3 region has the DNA TGTGCCAGCAGCTTAAGTGCCCCCCGATCAGGGACTATATCCGGGGAGCTGTTTTTT. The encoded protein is CASSLSAPRSGTISGELFF.

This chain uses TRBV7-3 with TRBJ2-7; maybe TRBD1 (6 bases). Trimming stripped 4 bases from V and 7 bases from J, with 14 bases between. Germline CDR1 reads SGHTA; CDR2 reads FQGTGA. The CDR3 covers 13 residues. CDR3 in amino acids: CASSSAGAGEQYF. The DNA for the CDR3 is TGTGCCAGCAGCTCGGCAGGGGCAGGGGAGCAGTACTTC.

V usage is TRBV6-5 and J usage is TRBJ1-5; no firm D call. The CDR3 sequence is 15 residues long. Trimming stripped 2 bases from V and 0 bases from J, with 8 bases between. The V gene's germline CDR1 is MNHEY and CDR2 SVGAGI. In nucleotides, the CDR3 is TGTGCCAGCAGTTACAAATACCGTAGCAATCAGCCCCAGCATTTT. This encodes CASSYKYRSNQPQHF.

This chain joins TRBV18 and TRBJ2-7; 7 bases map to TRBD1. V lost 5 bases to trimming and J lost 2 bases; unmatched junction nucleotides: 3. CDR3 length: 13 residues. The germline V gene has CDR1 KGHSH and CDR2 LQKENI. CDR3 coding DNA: TGTGCCAGCTCATTGGGACAGCCCTACGAGCAGTACTTC. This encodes CASSLGQPYEQYF.

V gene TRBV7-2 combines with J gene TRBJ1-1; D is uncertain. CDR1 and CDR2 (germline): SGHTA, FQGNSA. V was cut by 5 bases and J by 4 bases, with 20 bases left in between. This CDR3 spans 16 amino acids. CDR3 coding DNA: TGTGCCAGCAGCAGAACCTCAGGTGACGGTGGCACTGAAGCTTTCTTT. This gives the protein CASSRTSGDGGTEAFF.

Here the CDR3 DNA reads TGTGCCAGCAGCTTAGTTTTTAGGACAACCTACGAGCAGTACTTC. It specifies CASSLVFRTTYEQYF. The V call is TRBV7-2, the J call TRBJ2-7; TRBD1 is a possible D gene (5 bases). The CDR3 contains 15 residues. Deletions cut 1 base from V and 2 bases from J, with 12 bases between. CDR1 is SGHTA, CDR2 FQGNSA, per germline.

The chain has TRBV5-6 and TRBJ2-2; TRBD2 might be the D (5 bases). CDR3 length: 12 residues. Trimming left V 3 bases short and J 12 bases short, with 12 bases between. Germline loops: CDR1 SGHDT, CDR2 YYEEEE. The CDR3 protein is CASSSKRGKLFF. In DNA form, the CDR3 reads TGTGCCAGCAGCTCGAAACGGGGAAAGCTGTTTTTT.

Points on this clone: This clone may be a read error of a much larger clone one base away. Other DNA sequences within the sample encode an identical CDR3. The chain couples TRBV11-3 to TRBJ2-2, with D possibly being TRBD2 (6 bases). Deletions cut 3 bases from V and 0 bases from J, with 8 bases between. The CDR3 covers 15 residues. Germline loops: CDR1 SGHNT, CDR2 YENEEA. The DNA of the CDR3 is TGTGCCAGCAGCTTGGGGGGAACGAACACCGGGGAGCTGTTTTTT. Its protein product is CASSLGGTNTGELFF. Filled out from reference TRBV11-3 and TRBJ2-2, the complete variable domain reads EAGVVQSPRYKIIEKKQPVAFWCNPISGHNTLYWYLQNLGQGPELLIRYENEEAVDDSQLPKDRFSAERLKGVDSTLKIQPAELGDSAVYLCASSLGGTNTGELFFGEGSRLTVL.

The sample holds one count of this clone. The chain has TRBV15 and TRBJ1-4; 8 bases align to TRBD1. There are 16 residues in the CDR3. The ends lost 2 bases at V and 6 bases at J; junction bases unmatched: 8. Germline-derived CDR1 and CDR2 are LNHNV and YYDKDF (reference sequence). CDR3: CATSRSPGTGDEKLFF. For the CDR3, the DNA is TGTGCCACCAGCAGATCCCCCGGGACAGGCGATGAAAAACTGTTTTTT.

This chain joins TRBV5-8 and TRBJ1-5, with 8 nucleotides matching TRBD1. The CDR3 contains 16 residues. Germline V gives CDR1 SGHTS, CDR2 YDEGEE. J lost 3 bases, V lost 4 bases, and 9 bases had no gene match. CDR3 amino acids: CASSPGQGPLNQPQHF. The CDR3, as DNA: TGTGCCAGCAGCCCAGGACAGGGCCCTCTCAATCAGCCCCAGCATTTT.

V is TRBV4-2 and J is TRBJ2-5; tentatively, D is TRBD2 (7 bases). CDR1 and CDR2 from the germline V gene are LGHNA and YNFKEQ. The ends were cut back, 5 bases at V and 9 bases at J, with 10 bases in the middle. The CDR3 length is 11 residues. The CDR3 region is CASSRGGAQYF. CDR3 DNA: TGTGCCAGCAGCAGAGGGGGGGCCCAGTACTTC.

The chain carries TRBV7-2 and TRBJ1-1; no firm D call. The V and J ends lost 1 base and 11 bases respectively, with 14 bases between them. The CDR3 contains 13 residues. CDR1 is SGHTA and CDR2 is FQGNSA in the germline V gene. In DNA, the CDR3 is TGTGCCAGCAGCTTAGATAGGACCGCCCTTGCTTTCTTT. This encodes CASSLDRTALAFF.

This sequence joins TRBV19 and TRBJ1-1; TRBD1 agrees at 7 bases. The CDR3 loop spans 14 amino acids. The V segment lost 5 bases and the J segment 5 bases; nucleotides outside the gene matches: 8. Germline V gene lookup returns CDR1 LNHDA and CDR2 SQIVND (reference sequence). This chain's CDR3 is CASSLRQGLTEAFF. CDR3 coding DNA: TGTGCCAGTAGTCTCCGACAGGGTTTGACTGAAGCTTTCTTT.

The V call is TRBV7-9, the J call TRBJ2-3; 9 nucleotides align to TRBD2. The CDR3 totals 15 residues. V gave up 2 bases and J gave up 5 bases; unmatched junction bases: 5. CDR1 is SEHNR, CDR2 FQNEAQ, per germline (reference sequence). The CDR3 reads CASSLLAGAGDTQYF. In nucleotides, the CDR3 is TGTGCCAGCAGCTTATTAGCGGGAGCAGGAGATACGCAGTATTTT.

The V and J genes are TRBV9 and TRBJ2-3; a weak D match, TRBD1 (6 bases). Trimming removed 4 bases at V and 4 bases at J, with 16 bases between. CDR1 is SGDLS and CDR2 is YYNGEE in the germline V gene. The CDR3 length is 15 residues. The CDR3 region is CASSPRGQIADTQYF. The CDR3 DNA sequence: TGTGCCAGCAGCCCCAGAGGACAGATAGCAGATACGCAGTATTTT. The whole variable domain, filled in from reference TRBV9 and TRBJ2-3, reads DSGVTQTPKHLITATGQRVTLRCSPRSGDLSVYWYQQSLDQGLQFLIQYYNGEERAKGNILERFSAQQFPDLHSELNLSSLELGDSALYFCASSPRGQIADTQYFGPGTRLTVL.

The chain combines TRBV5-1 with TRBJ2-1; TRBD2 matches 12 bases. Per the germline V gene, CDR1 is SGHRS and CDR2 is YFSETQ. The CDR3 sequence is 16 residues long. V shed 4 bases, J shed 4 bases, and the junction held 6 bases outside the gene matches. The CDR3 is CASSPRTSGGYNEQFF. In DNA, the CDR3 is TGCGCCAGCAGCCCCCGAACTAGCGGGGGGTACAATGAGCAGTTCTTC.

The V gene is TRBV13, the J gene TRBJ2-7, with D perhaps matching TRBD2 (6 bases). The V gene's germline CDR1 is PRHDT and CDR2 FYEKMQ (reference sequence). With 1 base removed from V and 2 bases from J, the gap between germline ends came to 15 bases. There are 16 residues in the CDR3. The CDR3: CASSLAGGPSPYEQYF. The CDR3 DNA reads TGTGCCAGCAGCTTAGCCGGGGGACCTAGTCCCTACGAGCAGTACTTC.

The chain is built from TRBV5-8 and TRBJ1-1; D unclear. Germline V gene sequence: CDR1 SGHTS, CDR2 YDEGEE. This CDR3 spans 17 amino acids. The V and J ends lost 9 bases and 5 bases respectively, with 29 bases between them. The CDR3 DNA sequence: TGTGCCATCCCCCCCTGGGTGGGCAAAAAACCCAGGACTGAAGCTTTCTTT. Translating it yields CAIPPWVGKKPRTEAFF.

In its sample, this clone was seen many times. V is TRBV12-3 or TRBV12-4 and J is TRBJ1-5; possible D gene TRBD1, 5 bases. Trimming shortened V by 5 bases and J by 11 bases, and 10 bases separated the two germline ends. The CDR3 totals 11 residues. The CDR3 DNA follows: TGTGCCAGCAGTATTGGGGCAGCCCAGCATTTT. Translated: CASSIGAAQHF.

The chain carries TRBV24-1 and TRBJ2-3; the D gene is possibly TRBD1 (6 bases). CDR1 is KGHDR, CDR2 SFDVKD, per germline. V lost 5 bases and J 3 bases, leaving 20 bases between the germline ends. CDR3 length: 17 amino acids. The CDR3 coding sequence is TGTGCCACCAGTGCAACGGACGGCAGGGGTGATACAGATACGCAGTATTTT. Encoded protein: CATSATDGRGDTDTQYF.

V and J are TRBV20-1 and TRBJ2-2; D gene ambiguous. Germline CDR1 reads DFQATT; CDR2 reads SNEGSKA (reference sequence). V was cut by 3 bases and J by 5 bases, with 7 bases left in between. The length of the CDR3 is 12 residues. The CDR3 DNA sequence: TGCAGTGCTAGTAGGGAAACCGGGGAGCTGTTTTTT. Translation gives CSASRETGELFF.